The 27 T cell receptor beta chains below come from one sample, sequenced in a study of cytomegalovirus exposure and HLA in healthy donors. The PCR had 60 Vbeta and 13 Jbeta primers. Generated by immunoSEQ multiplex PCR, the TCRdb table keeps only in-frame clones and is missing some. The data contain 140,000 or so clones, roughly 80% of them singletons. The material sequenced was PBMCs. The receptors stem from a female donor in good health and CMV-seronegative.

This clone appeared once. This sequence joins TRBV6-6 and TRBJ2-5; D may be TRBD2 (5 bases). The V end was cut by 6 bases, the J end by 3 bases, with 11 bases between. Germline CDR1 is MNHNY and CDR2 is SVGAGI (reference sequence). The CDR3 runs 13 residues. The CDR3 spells CASRTSREETQYF. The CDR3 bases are TGTGCCAGCAGGACCTCGAGGGAAGAGACCCAGTACTTC.

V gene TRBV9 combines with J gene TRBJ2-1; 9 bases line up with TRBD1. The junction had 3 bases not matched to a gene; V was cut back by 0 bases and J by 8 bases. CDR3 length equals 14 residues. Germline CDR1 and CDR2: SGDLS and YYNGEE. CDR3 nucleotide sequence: TGTGCCAGCAGCGTAGGGACAGGGGTTTATGAGCAGTTCTTC. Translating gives CASSVGTGVYEQFF. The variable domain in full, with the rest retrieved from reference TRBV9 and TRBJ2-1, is DSGVTQTPKHLITATGQRVTLRCSPRSGDLSVYWYQQSLDQGLQFLIQYYNGEERAKGNILERFSAQQFPDLHSELNLSSLELGDSALYFCASSVGTGVYEQFFGPGTRLTVL.

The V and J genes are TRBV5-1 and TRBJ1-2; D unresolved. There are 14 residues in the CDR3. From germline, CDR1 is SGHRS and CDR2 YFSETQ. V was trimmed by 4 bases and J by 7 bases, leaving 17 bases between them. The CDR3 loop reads CASSGGPAGSGYTF. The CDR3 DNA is TGCGCCAGCAGCGGCGGTCCTGCGGGGTCTGGCTACACCTTC.

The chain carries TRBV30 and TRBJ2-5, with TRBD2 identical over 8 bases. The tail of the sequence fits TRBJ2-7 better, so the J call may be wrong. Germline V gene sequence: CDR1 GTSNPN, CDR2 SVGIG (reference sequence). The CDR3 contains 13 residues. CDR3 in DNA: TGTGCCTGGAGTAGCGGGAGCTCCTACGAGCAGTACTTC. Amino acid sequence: CAWSSGSSYEQYF.

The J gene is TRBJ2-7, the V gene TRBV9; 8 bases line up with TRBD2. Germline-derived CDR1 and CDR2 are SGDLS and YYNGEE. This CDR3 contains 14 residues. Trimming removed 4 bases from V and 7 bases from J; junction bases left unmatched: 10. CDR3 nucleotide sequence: TGTGCCAGCAGCTCCGGGACTAGTCGGGGAGAGCAGTACTTC. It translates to CASSSGTSRGEQYF.

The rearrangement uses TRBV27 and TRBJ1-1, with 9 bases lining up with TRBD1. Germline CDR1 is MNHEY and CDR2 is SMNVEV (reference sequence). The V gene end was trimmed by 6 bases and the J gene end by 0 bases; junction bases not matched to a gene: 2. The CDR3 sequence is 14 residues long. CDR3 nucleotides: TGTGCCAGCAGGACAGGGGGGCTGAACACTGAAGCTTTCTTT. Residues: CASRTGGLNTEAFF.

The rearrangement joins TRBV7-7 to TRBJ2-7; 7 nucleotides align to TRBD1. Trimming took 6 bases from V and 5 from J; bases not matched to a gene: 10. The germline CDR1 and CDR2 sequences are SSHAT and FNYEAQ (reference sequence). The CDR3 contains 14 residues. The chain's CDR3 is CASSWQGDFHEQYF. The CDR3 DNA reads TGTGCCAGCAGTTGGCAGGGGGATTTCCACGAGCAGTACTTC.

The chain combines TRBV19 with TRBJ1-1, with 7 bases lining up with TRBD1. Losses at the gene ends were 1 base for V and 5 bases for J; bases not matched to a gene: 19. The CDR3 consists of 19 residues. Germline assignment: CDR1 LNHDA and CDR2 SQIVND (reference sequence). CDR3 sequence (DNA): TGTGCCAGTAGTATAGCCCCGTGGGAGTCGACAGGGCGTGGGACTGAAGCTTTCTTT. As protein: CASSIAPWESTGRGTEAFF.

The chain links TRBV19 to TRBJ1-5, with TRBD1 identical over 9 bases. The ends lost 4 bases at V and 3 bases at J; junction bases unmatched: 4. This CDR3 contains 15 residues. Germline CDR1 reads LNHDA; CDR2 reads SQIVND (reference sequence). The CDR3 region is CASSTTGGPNQPQHF. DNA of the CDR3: TGTGCCAGTAGTACCACAGGGGGCCCCAATCAGCCCCAGCATTTT.

The CDR3 here is CASSLSAGETYEQYF. In DNA form, the CDR3 reads TGTGCCAGCAGTTTGTCAGCGGGAGAGACCTACGAGCAGTACTTC. V gene TRBV27 combines with J gene TRBJ2-7, with 8 bases that match TRBD2. Trimming at V came to 3 bases and at J to 2 bases, leaving 6 bases not matched to a gene. Germline V gene sequence: CDR1 MNHEY, CDR2 SMNVEV (reference sequence). The CDR3 consists of 15 residues.

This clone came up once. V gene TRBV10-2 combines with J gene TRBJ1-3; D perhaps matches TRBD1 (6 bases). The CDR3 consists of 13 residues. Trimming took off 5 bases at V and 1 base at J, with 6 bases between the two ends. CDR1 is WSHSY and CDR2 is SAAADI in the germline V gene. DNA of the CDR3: TGCGCCAGCAGTACAGGGTCTGGAAACACCATATATTTT. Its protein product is CASSTGSGNTIYF.

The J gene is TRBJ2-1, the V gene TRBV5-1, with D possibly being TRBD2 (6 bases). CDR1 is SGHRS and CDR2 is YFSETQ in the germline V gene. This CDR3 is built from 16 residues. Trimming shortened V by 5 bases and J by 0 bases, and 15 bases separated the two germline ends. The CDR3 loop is CASSSAAGSSYNEQFF. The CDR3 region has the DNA TGCGCCAGCAGTTCGGCCGCGGGGAGCTCCTACAATGAGCAGTTCTTC.

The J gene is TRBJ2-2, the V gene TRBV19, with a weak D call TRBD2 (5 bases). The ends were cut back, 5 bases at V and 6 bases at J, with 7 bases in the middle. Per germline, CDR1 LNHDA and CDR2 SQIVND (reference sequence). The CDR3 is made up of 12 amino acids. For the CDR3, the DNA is TGTGCCAGTAGTGTGCGGGCCGGGGAGCTGTTTTTT. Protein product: CASSVRAGELFF.

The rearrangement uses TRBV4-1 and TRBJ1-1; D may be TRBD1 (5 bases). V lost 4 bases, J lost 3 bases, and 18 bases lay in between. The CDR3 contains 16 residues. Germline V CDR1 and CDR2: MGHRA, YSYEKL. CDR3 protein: CASSLSIGIRDTEAFF. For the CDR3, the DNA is TGCGCCAGCAGCCTAAGTATTGGGATCAGGGACACTGAAGCTTTCTTT.

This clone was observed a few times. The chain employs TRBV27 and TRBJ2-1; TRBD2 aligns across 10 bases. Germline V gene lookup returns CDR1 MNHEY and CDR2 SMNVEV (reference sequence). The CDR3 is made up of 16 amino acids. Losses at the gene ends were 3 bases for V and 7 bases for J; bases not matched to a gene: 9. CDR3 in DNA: TGTGCCAGCAGTTTCCAAAGAGCGGGAGGGCGAAATGAGCAGTTCTTC. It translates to CASSFQRAGGRNEQFF.

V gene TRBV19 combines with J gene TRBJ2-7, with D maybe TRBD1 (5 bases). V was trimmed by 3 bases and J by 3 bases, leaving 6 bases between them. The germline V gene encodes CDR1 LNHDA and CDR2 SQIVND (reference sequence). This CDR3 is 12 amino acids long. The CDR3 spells CASSIRGYEQYF. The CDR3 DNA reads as TGTGCCAGTAGTATTAGGGGCTACGAGCAGTACTTC. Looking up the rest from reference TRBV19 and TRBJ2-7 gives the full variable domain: DGGITQSPKYLFRKEGQNVTLSCEQNLNHDAMYWYRQDPGQGLRLIYYSQIVNDFQKGDIAEGYSVSREKKESFPLTVTSAQKNPTAFYLCASSIRGYEQYFGPGTRLTVT.

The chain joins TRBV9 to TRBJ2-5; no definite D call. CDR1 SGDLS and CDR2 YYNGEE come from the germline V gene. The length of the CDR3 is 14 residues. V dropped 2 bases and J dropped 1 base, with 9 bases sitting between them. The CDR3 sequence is CASSVPGGQETQYF. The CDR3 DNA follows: TGTGCCAGCAGCGTCCCGGGTGGCCAAGAGACCCAGTACTTC.

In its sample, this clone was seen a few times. CDR3 loop: CATSEGGAWTGELFF. CDR3 in DNA: TGTGCCACTTCCGAGGGAGGGGCGTGGACCGGGGAGCTGTTTTTT. This chain links TRBV27 with TRBJ2-2; TRBD2 matches at 7 bases. The J segment lost 5 bases and the V segment lost 10 bases, leaving 13 bases of the junction unmatched. This CDR3 region has 15 residues. Germline-derived CDR1 and CDR2 are MNHEY and SMNVEV (reference sequence).

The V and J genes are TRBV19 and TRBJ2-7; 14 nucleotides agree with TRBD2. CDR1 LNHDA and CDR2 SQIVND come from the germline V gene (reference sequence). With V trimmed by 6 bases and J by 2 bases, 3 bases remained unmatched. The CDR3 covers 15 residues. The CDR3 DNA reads TGTGCCAGTAGCTTGACTAGCGGGAGGGCCTACGAGCAGTACTTC. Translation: CASSLTSGRAYEQYF.

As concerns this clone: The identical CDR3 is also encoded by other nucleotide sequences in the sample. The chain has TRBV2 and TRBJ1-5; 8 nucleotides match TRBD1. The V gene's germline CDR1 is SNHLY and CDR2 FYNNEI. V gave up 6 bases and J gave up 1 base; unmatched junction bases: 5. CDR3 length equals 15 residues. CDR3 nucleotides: TGTGCCAGCAGCCTGGACAGGGTGAGCAATCAGCCCCAGCATTTT. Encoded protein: CASSLDRVSNQPQHF.

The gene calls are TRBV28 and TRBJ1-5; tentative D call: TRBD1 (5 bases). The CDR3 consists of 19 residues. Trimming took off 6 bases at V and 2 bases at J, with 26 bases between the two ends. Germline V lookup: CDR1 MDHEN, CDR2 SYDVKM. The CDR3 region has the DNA TGTGCCAGCAGCCGCCCTACCGGGACCCTGGGGAGGGGCAATCAGCCCCAGCATTTT. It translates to CASSRPTGTLGRGNQPQHF.

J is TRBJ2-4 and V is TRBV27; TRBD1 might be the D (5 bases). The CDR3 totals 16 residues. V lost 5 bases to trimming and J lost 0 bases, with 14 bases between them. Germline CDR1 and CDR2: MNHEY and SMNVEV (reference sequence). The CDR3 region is CASSPGASLAKNIQYF. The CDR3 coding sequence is TGTGCCAGCAGTCCTGGGGCCAGCCTAGCCAAAAACATTCAGTACTTC.

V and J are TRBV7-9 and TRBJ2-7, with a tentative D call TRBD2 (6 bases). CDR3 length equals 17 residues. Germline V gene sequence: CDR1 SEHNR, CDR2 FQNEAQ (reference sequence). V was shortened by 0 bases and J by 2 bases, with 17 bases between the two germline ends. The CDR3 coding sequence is TGTGCCAGCAGCTTAGCCTTGGGGGGATCAAGCACCTACGAGCAGTACTTC. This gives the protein CASSLALGGSSTYEQYF.

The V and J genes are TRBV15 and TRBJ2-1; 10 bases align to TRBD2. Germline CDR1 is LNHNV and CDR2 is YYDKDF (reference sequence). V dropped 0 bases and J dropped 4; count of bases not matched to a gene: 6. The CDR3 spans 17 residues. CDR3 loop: CATSRDNSGRRYNEQFF. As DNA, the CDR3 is TGTGCCACCAGCAGAGATAATAGCGGGAGGCGTTACAATGAGCAGTTCTTC.

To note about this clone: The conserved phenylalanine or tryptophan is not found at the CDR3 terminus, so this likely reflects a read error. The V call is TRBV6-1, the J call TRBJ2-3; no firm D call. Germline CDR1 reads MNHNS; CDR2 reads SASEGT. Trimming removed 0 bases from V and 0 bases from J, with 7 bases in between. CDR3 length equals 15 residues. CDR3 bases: TGTGCCAGCAGTGAAGCGTTGGCTAGCACAGATACGCAGTATGTT. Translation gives CASSEALASTDTQYV.

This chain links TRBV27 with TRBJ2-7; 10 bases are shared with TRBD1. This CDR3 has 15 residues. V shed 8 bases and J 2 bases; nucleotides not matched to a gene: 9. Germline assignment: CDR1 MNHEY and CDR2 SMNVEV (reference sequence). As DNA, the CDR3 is TGTGCCAGCCACCAGACAGGGGGCCTTCCCTACGAGCAGTACTTC. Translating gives CASHQTGGLPYEQYF.

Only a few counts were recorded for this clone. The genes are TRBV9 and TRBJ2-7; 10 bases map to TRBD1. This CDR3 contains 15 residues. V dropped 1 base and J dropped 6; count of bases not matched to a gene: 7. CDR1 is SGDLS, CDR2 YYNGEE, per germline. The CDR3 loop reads CASSVRDRGQGEQYF. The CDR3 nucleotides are TGTGCCAGCAGCGTAAGGGACAGGGGACAAGGCGAGCAGTACTTC.